The source of this T cell receptor (beta chain) is a study of blood T cell repertoires in COVID-19. Repertoires were generated with immunoSEQ multiplex PCR, while TCRdb's copy carries only in-frame clones and drops some. The profile shows about 210,000 clones, 81% of them singletons. V dropped 0 bases and J dropped 0 bases, with 4 bases sitting between them. The germline CDR1 and CDR2 sequences are SGHRS and YFSETQ. The CDR3 covers 14 residues. This TCR was recovered from a woman in her fifties or sixties with acute COVID-19. The gene calls are TRBV5-1 and TRBJ1-5; D call uncertain. The material sequenced was PBMCs or T cells enriched from blood (not recorded which). The CDR3 DNA reads TGCGCCAGCAGCTTGGACTATAGCAATCAGCCCCAGCATTTT. Translation gives CASSLDYSNQPQHF.